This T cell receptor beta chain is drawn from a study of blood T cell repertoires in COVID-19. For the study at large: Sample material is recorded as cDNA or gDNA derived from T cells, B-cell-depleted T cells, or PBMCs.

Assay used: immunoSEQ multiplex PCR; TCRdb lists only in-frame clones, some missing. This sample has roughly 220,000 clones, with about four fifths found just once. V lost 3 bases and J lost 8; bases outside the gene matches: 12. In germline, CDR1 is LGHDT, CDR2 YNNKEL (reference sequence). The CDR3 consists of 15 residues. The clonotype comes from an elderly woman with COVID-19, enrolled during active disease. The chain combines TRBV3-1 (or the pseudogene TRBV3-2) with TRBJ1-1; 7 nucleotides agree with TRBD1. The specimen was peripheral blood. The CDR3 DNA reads TGTGCCAGCAGCCATTACAGGGGAGGCCAGGGAGAAGCTTTCTTT. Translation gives CASSHYRGGQGEAFF.